This is a list of T cell receptor beta chains from one sample in a study of cytomegalovirus exposure and HLA in healthy donors. Assay: immunoSEQ multiplex PCR; the TCRdb copy retains only in-frame clones and omits some. The sample carries around 130,000 clones, more than 70% recorded once. The specimen sequenced was PBMCs. The receptors shown here come from a woman aged 25 to 39 in good health and CMV-seropositive. Both conserved end residues are trimmed from each CDR3.

V gene	J gene	CDR3 protein
TRBV9	TRBJ2-7	ASSFDGDNYEQY
TRBV5-4	TRBJ2-6	ASSLFFSGANVLT
TRBV5-6	TRBJ1-1	ASSFYRYTEAF
TRBV5-4	TRBJ2-1	ASSLKASGVDEQF
TRBV29-1	TRBJ1-1	SVETVTGGNTEAF
TRBV5-1	TRBJ2-1	ASSLVGDKDMNEQF
TRBV7-6	TRBJ2-3	ASSLVTGGPLDTQY
TRBV10-3	TRBJ2-5	ATQGAQWTETQY
TRBV5-3	TRBJ1-1	ARSPSGTEAF
TRBV2	TRBJ1-2	ASSRGRGRDYGYT
TRBV19	TRBJ2-1	ASSTTGTGAYNEQF
TRBV5-1	TRBJ1-1	ASSLMTGGTEAF
TRBV27	TRBJ2-7	AVLSSYEQY
TRBV28	TRBJ1-4	ASSLPGGREKLF
TRBV9	TRBJ2-3	ASSVEGASTDTQY
TRBV6-5	TRBJ1-2	AAWAGTANYGYT
TRBV9	TRBJ1-5	ASSGTGSNQPQH
TRBV30	TRBJ2-2	AWSRNTGELF
TRBV9	TRBJ1-1	ASSPRGGNTEAF
TRBV30	TRBJ1-1	AWGSREAF
TRBV29-1	TRBJ2-5	SVEATGGGTQY
TRBV28	TRBJ2-1	ASSLPSEGGNNEQF
TRBV7-3	TRBJ1-1	ASSLTLVGEAF
TRBV7-2	TRBJ2-1	ASSLDLVAF
TRBV2	TRBJ2-5	ASTPGAWGETQY
TRBV28	TRBJ1-4	ASSFYRGTNEKLF
TRBV5-1	TRBJ1-3	ASSGTSGGNTIY
TRBV27	TRBJ2-3	ASSLSGTGGTDTQY
TRBV10-3	TRBJ2-5	AIGRVRPTGGRGETQY
TRBV6-1	TRBJ2-5	ASSEGVYRAPY
TRBV19	TRBJ2-1	ASSILTGVNEQF
TRBV29-1	TRBJ1-2	SVEERGGYT
TRBV28	TRBJ2-7	ASSPPGQAINEQY
TRBV2	TRBJ2-3	ASSEQGLSDTQY
TRBV29-1	TRBJ1-2	SGGDSLGYT
TRBV28	TRBJ1-1	ASNGGSVNTEAF
TRBV9	TRBJ1-3	ASSVGGGTGNTIY
TRBV7-7	TRBJ2-1	ASSFPGLYYNEQF
TRBV28	TRBJ2-2	ASSFSAGELF
TRBV5-1	TRBJ2-7	ASSLEGLAGDAQY
TRBV4-1	TRBJ1-2	ASSQDATGGVGYT
TRBV30	TRBJ1-1	AWSLLAGTEAF
TRBV7-9	TRBJ1-1	ASSLFSEAF
TRBV28	TRBJ2-6	ASSLWTGGSGANVLT
TRBV29-1	TRBJ2-7	SVGGGAPGEQY
TRBV30	TRBJ2-1	AWTSWDRAGNEQF
TRBV19	TRBJ1-5	ASSIGVRASEH
TRBV11-2	TRBJ1-1	ASSPRDRGITEAF
TRBV6-6	TRBJ2-1	ASSYGDRVLNEQF